The present TCR beta chain was sequenced within a study of blood T cells in healthy people across ages. A sample-barcoded 5' primer and a J-beta primer mix were used in a second PCR of roughly 6 to 11 cycles. One entry per CDR3 protein results from TCRdb running MiXCR on the 5' RACE reads. The sample contains some 670,000 distinct CDR3 sequences, approximately 52% of which appear only once. This clonotype was observed once. Germline CDR1 is SQVTM and CDR2 is ANQGSEA. The CDR3 totals 14 residues. Specimen: blood. The sequence came from a woman older than 75 in good health. J is TRBJ2-5 and V is TRBV29-1; 10 nucleotides line up with TRBD1. The DNA end is a closer match to TRBJ2-4, so the J assignment may be wrong. The CDR3 sequence: CSKTGGAGKNIQYF. The CDR3 nucleotides are TGCAGCAAGACAGGGGGCGCGGGCAAAAACATTCAGTACTTC.